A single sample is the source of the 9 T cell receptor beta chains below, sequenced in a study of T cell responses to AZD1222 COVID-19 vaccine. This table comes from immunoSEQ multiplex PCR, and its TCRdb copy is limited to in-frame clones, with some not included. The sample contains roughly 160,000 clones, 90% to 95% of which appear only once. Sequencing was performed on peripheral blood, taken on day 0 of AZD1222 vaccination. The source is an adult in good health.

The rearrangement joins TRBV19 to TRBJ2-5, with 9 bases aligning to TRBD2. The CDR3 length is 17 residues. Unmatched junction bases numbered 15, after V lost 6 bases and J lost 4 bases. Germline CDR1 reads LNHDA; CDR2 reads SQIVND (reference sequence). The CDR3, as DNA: TGTGCCAGTAGACAACGCGGTAGCGGGAGTGGTGTAGAGACCCAGTACTTC. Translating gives CASRQRGSGSGVETQYF.

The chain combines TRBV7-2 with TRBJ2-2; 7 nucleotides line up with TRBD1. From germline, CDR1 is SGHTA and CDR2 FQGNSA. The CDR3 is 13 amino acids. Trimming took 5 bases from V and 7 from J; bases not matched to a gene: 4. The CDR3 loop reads CASSRGGGGELFF. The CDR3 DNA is TGTGCCAGCAGCCGAGGGGGCGGCGGGGAGCTGTTTTTT.

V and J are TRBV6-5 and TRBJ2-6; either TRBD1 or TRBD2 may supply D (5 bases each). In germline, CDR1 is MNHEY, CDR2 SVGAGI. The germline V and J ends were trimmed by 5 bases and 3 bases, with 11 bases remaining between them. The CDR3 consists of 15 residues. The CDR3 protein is CASSNGADGANVLTF. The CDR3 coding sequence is TGTGCCAGCAGTAACGGGGCTGATGGGGCCAACGTCCTGACTTTC.

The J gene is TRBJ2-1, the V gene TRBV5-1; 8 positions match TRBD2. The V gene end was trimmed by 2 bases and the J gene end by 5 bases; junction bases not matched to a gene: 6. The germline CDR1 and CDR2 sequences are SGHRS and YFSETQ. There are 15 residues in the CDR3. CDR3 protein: CASSFGSGTNNEQFF. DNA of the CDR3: TGCGCCAGCAGCTTTGGTAGCGGGACCAACAATGAGCAGTTCTTC.

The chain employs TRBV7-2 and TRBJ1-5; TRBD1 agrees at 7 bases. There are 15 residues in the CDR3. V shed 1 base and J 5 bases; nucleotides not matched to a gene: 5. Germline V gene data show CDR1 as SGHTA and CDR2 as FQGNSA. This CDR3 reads CASSLGDRGYQPQHF. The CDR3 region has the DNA TGTGCCAGCAGCTTAGGGGACAGAGGGTATCAGCCCCAGCATTTT.

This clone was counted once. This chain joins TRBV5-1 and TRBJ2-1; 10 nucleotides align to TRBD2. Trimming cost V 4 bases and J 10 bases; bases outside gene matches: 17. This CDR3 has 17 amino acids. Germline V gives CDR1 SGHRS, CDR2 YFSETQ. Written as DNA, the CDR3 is TGCGCCAGCAGCCAGGAGCGGGAGGGCCGAAACTTCCGGGAGCAGTTCTTC. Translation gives CASSQEREGRNFREQFF.

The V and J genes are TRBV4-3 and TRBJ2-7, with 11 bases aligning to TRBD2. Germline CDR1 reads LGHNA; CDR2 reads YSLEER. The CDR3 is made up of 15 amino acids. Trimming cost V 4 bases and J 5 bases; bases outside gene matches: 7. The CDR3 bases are TGCGCCAGCAGCCCTACTAGCGGGAGTCTCCACGAGCAGTACTTC. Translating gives CASSPTSGSLHEQYF.

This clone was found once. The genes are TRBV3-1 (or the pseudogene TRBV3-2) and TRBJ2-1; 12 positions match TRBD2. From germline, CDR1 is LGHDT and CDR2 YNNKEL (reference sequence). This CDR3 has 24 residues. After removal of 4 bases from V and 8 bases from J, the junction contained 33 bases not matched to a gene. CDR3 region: CASSPSKIPTIRSPSGRAPDEQFF. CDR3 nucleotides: TGTGCCAGCAGCCCGAGCAAAATACCGACGATCCGATCTCCTAGCGGGAGGGCCCCAGATGAGCAGTTCTTC.

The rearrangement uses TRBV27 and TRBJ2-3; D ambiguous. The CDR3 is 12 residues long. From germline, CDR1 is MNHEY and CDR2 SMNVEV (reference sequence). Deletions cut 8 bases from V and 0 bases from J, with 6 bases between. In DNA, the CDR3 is TGTGCCAGCGGGCAGAGCACAGATACGCAGTATTTT. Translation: CASGQSTDTQYF.